These T cell receptor beta chains were read from a single sample in a study of blood T cell repertoires in COVID-19. Sequenced by immunoSEQ multiplex PCR; TCRdb stores in-frame clones only, minus some. The sample holds some 160,000 clones, 80% to 90% seen once. Sequenced sample: peripheral blood. The receptors shown here come from a man aged 60 to 75 with acute or convalescent COVID-19. CDR3s include the opening cysteine and the closing phenylalanine or tryptophan. D genes are given only for firm matches. The listing skips clone size in some rows; elsewhere it reads once, few, many or a size class.

clone size | J gene | V gene | D gene | CDR3 DNA | CDR3 protein
NA | TRBJ1-1 | TRBV20-1 | NA | TGCAGTACTTCTAGGAAGACTGAAGCTTTCTTT | CSTSRKTEAFF
once | TRBJ2-3 | TRBV2 | NA | TGTGCCAGCAGTGACTCAGATACGCAGTATTTT | CASSDSDTQYF
NA | TRBJ2-7 | TRBV7-6 | NA | TGTGCCAGCAGTTCCGGCAGGCCTCCCTACGAGCAGTACTTC | CASSSGRPPYEQYF
NA | TRBJ1-3 | TRBV18 | NA | TGTGCCAGCTTACCGAGCTCTGGAAACACCATATATTTT | CASLPSSGNTIYF
once | TRBJ2-1 | TRBV19 | NA | TGTGCCAGTAGTCCAGGGTATGAGCAGTTCTTC | CASSPGYEQFF
NA | TRBJ1-2 | TRBV19 | TRBD1 | TGTGCCAGCCAGGGGGACAGGGAGGCTCCCTATGGCTACACCTTC | CASQGDREAPYGYTF
NA | TRBJ2-3 | TRBV7-8 | NA | TGTGCCAGCAGCTTATTTCCAGGGTCGGATACGCAGTATTTT | CASSLFPGSDTQYF
once | TRBJ1-2 | TRBV5-6 | TRBD1 | TGTGCCAGCAGCTCCCTGGCAGGGGGTGTCTATGGCTACACCTTC | CASSSLAGGVYGYTF
NA | TRBJ1-1 | TRBV9 | TRBD1 | TGTGCCAGCAGCGTAGGTGGTGACAGGGTTGCTTTCTTT | CASSVGGDRVAFF
NA | TRBJ1-6 | TRBV6-6 | NA | TGTGCCAGCATCTACACGGGCTATAATTCACCCCTCCACTTT | CASIYTGYNSPLHF
NA | TRBJ2-1 | TRBV5-4 | TRBD2 | TGTGCCAGCAGCTTAGGGACTAGCGGAGGCGATGAGCAGTTCTTC | CASSLGTSGGDEQFF
NA | TRBJ2-3 | TRBV11-3 | NA | TGTGCCAGCAGCTTAGATGGGCTATCATCAGATACGCAGTATTTT | CASSLDGLSSDTQYF
NA | TRBJ2-2 | TRBV11-2 | NA | TGTGCCAGCAGCTTATCCACGAACACCGGGGAGCTGTTTTTT | CASSLSTNTGELFF
NA | TRBJ1-1 | TRBV7-9 | TRBD1 | TGTGCCAGCAGCTTCTCTCCGGACAGGGAAGCTTTCTTT | CASSFSPDREAFF
NA | TRBJ1-2 | TRBV19 | NA | TGTGCCAGTAGTATGAACCCCAGGCAGAACTATGGCTACACCTTC | CASSMNPRQNYGYTF
once | TRBJ2-7 | TRBV2 | TRBD2 | TGTGCCAGCAGTGAAGAGAATAGCGGGGCCTACGAGCAGTACTTC | CASSEENSGAYEQYF
NA | TRBJ1-3 | TRBV4-2 | TRBD1 | TGTGCCAGCAGCCAACGGGACAGGGGTTCTGGAAACACCATATATTTT | CASSQRDRGSGNTIYF
NA | TRBJ1-5 | TRBV7-6 | NA | TGTGCCAGCAGCTTAACGCGGGATCAGCCCCAGCATTTT | CASSLTRDQPQHF
NA | TRBJ1-6 | TRBV6-5 | TRBD1 | TGTGCCAGCAGTAAAACAGGGGTTTCCAATTCACCCCTCCACTTT | CASSKTGVSNSPLHF
NA | TRBJ1-2 | TRBV28 | TRBD1 | TGTGCCAGCACCACCGGACAGGGGCTACTTGGCTACACCTTC | CASTTGQGLLGYTF
NA | TRBJ2-7 | TRBV13 | TRBD2 | TGTGCCAGCGCCGAATCTAGCGGGGGCATGGTCGAGCAGTACTTC | CASAESSGGMVEQYF
NA | TRBJ1-2 | TRBV19 | NA | TGTGCCAGTAACGGAGGACAGTTCTATGGCTACACCTTC | CASNGGQFYGYTF
NA | TRBJ1-2 | TRBV10-1 | NA | TGCGCCAGCAGTGAGTCGAGGTCCGGCCTACGCTACACCTTC | CASSESRSGLRYTF
NA | TRBJ1-2 | TRBV6-5 | NA | TGTGCCAGCGGCGGACAGATCTACTATGGCTACACCTTC | CASGGQIYYGYTF
once | TRBJ1-6 | TRBV6-6 | TRBD1 | TGTGCCAGCAGTCCCCTACAGGGGTCCGTGAATTCACCCCTCCACTTT | CASSPLQGSVNSPLHF
NA | TRBJ2-2 | TRBV7-8 | NA | TGTGCCAGCAGCTTAGTTCAGGGGCCCACCGGGGAGCTGTTTTTT | CASSLVQGPTGELFF
once | TRBJ1-5 | TRBV7-2 | NA | TGTGCCAGCAGCCTCATCGGGGTGGCGGCTCAGCCCCAGCATTTT | CASSLIGVAAQPQHF
NA | TRBJ1-3 | TRBV9 | NA | TGTGCCAGCAGCCCCAGGACTCTGGGTGGAAACACCATATATTTT | CASSPRTLGGNTIYF
NA | TRBJ2-3 | TRBV5-1 | TRBD1 | TGCGCCAGCACCCGCCTACCGACAGGGTTCACAGATACGCAGTATTTT | CASTRLPTGFTDTQYF
NA | TRBJ1-1 | TRBV6-5 | TRBD1 | TGTGCCAGCAGTTACTTTCAGGGGGAAATGAACACTGAAGCTTTCTTT | CASSYFQGEMNTEAFF
NA | TRBJ1-5 | TRBV6-5 | NA | TGTGCCAGCAGTTACCATGATTTTCAGTTAAATCAGCCCCAGCATTTT | CASSYHDFQLNQPQHF
NA | TRBJ1-1 | TRBV5-1 | TRBD1 | TGCGCCAGCAGCTTGGCCGATACAGGGGGAACTGAAGCTTTCTTT | CASSLADTGGTEAFF
NA | TRBJ2-3 | TRBV4-2 | NA | TGTGCCAGCAGCCAAGTGTGGCGCGGGGAAGAAGATACGCAGTATTTT | CASSQVWRGEEDTQYF
NA | TRBJ1-1 | TRBV24-1 | NA | TGTGCCACCAGGGCGGGGAACACTGAAGCTTTCTTT | CATRAGNTEAFF
NA | TRBJ1-6 | TRBV7-2 | NA | TGTGCCAGCAGCTTATGGCTGGATAATTCACCCCTCCACTTT | CASSLWLDNSPLHF
NA | TRBJ1-2 | TRBV4-2 | TRBD1 | TGTGCCAGCAGCCAAGATTGGGACAGAAGCCCCTATGGCTACACCTTC | CASSQDWDRSPYGYTF
NA | TRBJ2-7 | TRBV14 | NA | TGTGCCAGCAGCCGATCCCGACAGACCACTGAGCAGTACTTC | CASSRSRQTTEQYF
NA | TRBJ2-2 | TRBV5-1 | TRBD1 | TGCGCCAGCTGGGACAGGGATTTCGCGAACACCGGGGAGCTGTTTTTT | CASWDRDFANTGELFF
NA | TRBJ1-1 | TRBV5-1 | TRBD1 | TGCGCCAGCAGCTTGGGGACAGGGGCAGGTATCACTGAAGCTTTCTTT | CASSLGTGAGITEAFF
once | TRBJ1-2 | TRBV6-5 | NA | TGTGCCAGCAGTAGGGGCTATGGCTACACCTTC | CASSRGYGYTF
NA | TRBJ1-1 | TRBV11-2 | NA | TGTGCCAGCAGCACCAGGGTAGGGACTGAAGCTTTCTTT | CASSTRVGTEAFF
NA | TRBJ2-1 | TRBV5-4 | NA | TGTGCCAGCAGACCCCCGGGAATCCTAGCCAATGAGCAGTTCTTC | CASRPPGILANEQFF
few | TRBJ1-2 | TRBV30 | NA | TGTGCCTGGAGTGTACTAGGGTACTATGGCTACACCTTC | CAWSVLGYYGYTF
NA | TRBJ2-3 | TRBV5-1 | NA | TGCGCCAGCAGCTTGGCCATGAGGGCCTTCACAGATACGCAGTATTTT | CASSLAMRAFTDTQYF
NA | TRBJ1-4 | TRBV6-5 | NA | TGTGCCAGCAGCGGGTTTTCAAATGAAAAACTGTTTTTT | CASSGFSNEKLFF
NA | TRBJ1-1 | TRBV25-1 | NA | TGTGCCAGCAGTGAATCCACGGGGATGAACACTGAAGCTTTCTTT | CASSESTGMNTEAFF
NA | TRBJ1-3 | TRBV6-5 | NA | TGTGCCAGCAGCCGAAACAGGGATGGAAACACCATATATTTT | CASSRNRDGNTIYF
once | TRBJ2-3 | TRBV19 | NA | TGTGCCAGTAGTGCGGGAACTAGCACAGATACGCAGTATTTT | CASSAGTSTDTQYF
NA | TRBJ2-1 | TRBV5-1 | TRBD1 | TGCGCCACCCGTTCCGGGACAGACAATTACAATGAGCAGTTCTTC | CATRSGTDNYNEQFF
NA | TRBJ2-1 | TRBV7-8 | TRBD2 | TGTGCCAGCAGCTTTCGACTAGCGGGGGGGAAGGAGCAGTTCTTC | CASSFRLAGGKEQFF
NA | TRBJ1-6 | TRBV6-5 | NA | TGTGCCAGCAGCCAACGAAGGAGGGTTGGATCACCCCTCCACTTT | CASSQRRRVGSPLHF
NA | TRBJ1-4 | TRBV11-1 | NA | TGTGCCAGCAGTAGGGGGTACTTGAATGAAAAACTGTTTTTT | CASSRGYLNEKLFF
NA | TRBJ1-5 | TRBV6-1 | TRBD1 | TGTGCCAGCAGTGAAAGGTCACAGGGGTATCAGCCCCAGCATTTT | CASSERSQGYQPQHF
NA | TRBJ1-6 | TRBV19 | TRBD1 | TGTGCCAGTAGGCGGGACAGGAATTCACCCCTCCACTTT | CASRRDRNSPLHF
NA | TRBJ1-2 | TRBV5-4 | TRBD1 | TGTGCCAGCAGCGCAGGACAGGTCGCCGGCTATGGCTACACCTTC | CASSAGQVAGYGYTF